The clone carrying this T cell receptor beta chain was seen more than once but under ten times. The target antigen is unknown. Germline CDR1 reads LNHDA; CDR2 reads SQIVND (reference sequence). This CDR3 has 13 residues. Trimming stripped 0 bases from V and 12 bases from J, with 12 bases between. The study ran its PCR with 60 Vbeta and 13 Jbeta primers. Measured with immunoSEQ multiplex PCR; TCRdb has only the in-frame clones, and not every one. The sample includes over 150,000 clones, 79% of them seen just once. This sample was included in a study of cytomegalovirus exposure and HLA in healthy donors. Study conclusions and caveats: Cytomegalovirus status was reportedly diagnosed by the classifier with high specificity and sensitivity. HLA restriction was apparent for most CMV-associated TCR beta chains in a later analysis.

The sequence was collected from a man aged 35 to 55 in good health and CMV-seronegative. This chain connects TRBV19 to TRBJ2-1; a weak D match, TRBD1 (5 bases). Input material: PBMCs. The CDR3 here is CASSIDGGQGQFF. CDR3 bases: TGTGCCAGTAGTATAGACGGCGGCCAGGGGCAGTTCTTC.